This entry lists 14 T cell receptor beta chains sequenced from one sample in a study of CD8 T cells in ankylosing spondylitis. TCRdb re-called the 5' RACE reads through MiXCR, storing one row per CDR3 protein. Among about 160,000 distinct CDR3 sequences, around 18% were seen once, and the ten largest hold about 8.3%. Sequenced sample: blood, either unsorted or a sorted T cell fraction (not recorded which). The receptors were sampled from a male donor with ankylosing spondylitis or in good health (not recorded which).

This clonotype has a handful of counts. The gene calls are TRBV7-3 and TRBJ2-3, with D possibly TRBD1 on 5 matching bases. Germline V lookup: CDR1 SGHTA, CDR2 FQGTGA. The CDR3 runs to 13 residues. Trimming shortened V by 8 bases and J by 3 bases, and 12 bases separated the two germline ends. CDR3 loop: CASSRAETDTQYF. The CDR3 DNA reads as TGTGCCAGCTCCAGGGCTGAGACAGATACGCAGTATTTT. The variable domain in full, completed from reference TRBV7-3 and TRBJ2-3, reads GAGVSQTPSNKVTEKGKYVELRCDPISGHTALYWYRQSLGQGPEFLIYFQGTGAADDSGLPNDRFFAVRPEGSVSTLKIQRTERGDSAVYLCASSRAETDTQYFGPGTRLTVL.

This clonotype was seen repeatedly, ten times or more. The chain has TRBV7-8 and TRBJ2-7; D gene uncertain. Germline V gives CDR1 SGHVS, CDR2 FQNEAQ. V was clipped by 2 bases and J by 6 bases, with 14 bases between them. This CDR3 has 14 amino acids. The CDR3 reads CASSLSGRASEQYF. CDR3 in DNA: TGTGCCAGCAGCTTATCGGGTAGGGCCTCCGAGCAGTACTTC.

This clonotype appeared a few times. At one of its ends the junction is not consistent with the germline gene, which may arise from a read error. The genes are TRBV6-1 and TRBJ2-2, with unresolved D. The CDR3 totals 13 residues. Germline assignment: CDR1 MNHNS and CDR2 SASEGT. CDR3 loop: CVSRSPGTGELFF. CDR3 in DNA: TGTGTCAGCAGATCCCCAGGCACCGGGGAGCTGTTTTTT.

The chain carries TRBV7-9 and TRBJ1-2; maybe TRBD1 (6 bases). CDR1 SEHNR and CDR2 FQNEAQ come from the germline V gene (reference sequence). V lost 5 bases and J 2 bases, leaving 12 bases between the germline ends. The CDR3 runs to 14 residues. As DNA, the CDR3 is TGTGCCAGCAGCCCTCAGGGGTTAAACTATGGCTACACCTTC. Protein product: CASSPQGLNYGYTF.

CDR3 coding DNA: TGCGCCAGCAGCCCACCGACAGGGATTAACACTGAAGCTTTCTTT. Translated, it gives CASSPPTGINTEAFF. The V and J genes are TRBV5-1 and TRBJ1-1, with 7 bases lining up with TRBD1. There are 15 residues in the CDR3. Germline V gene data show CDR1 as SGHRS and CDR2 as YFSETQ. V dropped 4 bases and J dropped 2; count of bases not matched to a gene: 8.

The V call is TRBV13, the J call TRBJ1-6; D is unclear. Germline CDR1 is PRHDT and CDR2 is FYEKMQ (reference sequence). Trimming stripped 2 bases from V and 7 bases from J, with 9 bases between. The CDR3 has 14 amino acids. The CDR3 bases are TGTGCCAGCAGCTTATCAGTGAAAAATTCACCCCTCCACTTT. It encodes CASSLSVKNSPLHF.

This chain connects TRBV27 to TRBJ1-3; no reliable D call. The CDR3 length is 18 residues. The germline V gene has CDR1 MNHEY and CDR2 SMNVEV (reference sequence). Between the trimmed V and J ends, which lost 6 bases and 0 bases, there was a span of 21 bases. The CDR3 is CASSPLPRTLASGNTIYF. CDR3 coding DNA: TGTGCCAGCAGCCCTCTTCCCCGGACGCTGGCCTCTGGAAACACCATATATTTT.

This clonotype was seen more than once but under ten times. V gene TRBV5-1 combines with J gene TRBJ2-3, with TRBD2 matching 9 bases. The CDR3 spans 15 residues. Looked up from germline, CDR1 is SGHRS and CDR2 is YFSETQ. J lost 5 bases, V lost 4 bases, and 8 bases had no gene match. The CDR3 coding sequence is TGCGCCAGCAGCCCTGGGGGAGCGGGAGGAGATACGCAGTATTTT. Amino acid sequence: CASSPGGAGGDTQYF.

This clonotype showed up many times. The chain recombines TRBV4-1 with TRBJ2-4; TRBD2 agrees at 8 bases. The junction had 13 bases not matched to a gene; V was cut back by 3 bases and J by 0 bases. Germline loops: CDR1 MGHRA, CDR2 YSYEKL. The CDR3 is 19 residues long. The CDR3 nucleotides are TGCGCCAGCAGCCATCTCACTCCTCTAGCGGGTTTAGCCAAAAACATTCAGTACTTC. Translation: CASSHLTPLAGLAKNIQYF.

The sample holds a few counts of this clonotype. This chain links TRBV19 with TRBJ2-7, with 10 nucleotides matching TRBD2. Germline CDR1 LNHDA, CDR2 SQIVND (reference sequence). The V segment lost 4 bases and the J segment 0 bases; nucleotides outside the gene matches: 15. The CDR3 has 19 amino acids. The CDR3 bases are TGTGCCAGTAGTACGTACGGCCTAGCGGGAGTCCAGAGCTCCTACGAGCAGTACTTC. Protein sequence: CASSTYGLAGVQSSYEQYF.

This clonotype was seen a few times. J is TRBJ1-3 and V is TRBV29-1, with TRBD1 as a possible D gene (5 bases). Germline CDR1 is SQVTM and CDR2 is ANQGSEA. This CDR3 region has 16 residues. V lost 1 base to trimming and J lost 2 bases, with 15 bases between them. CDR3 residues: CSVEVLGPGPGNTIYF. DNA for the CDR3: TGCAGCGTTGAAGTATTGGGCCCGGGGCCTGGAAACACCATATATTTT.

This clonotype has only a few counts. This chain uses TRBV12-3 or TRBV12-4 with TRBJ1-2; a possible D gene is TRBD1 (5 bases). The germline V and J ends were trimmed by 2 bases and 3 bases, with 13 bases remaining between them. The length of the CDR3 is 15 residues. The CDR3 loop reads CASSLRGSTDYGYTF. In nucleotides, the CDR3 is TGTGCCAGCAGTTTAAGGGGCAGTACGGACTATGGCTACACCTTC.

This clonotype has at least ten counts. The rearrangement uses TRBV5-1 and TRBJ1-2; unclear D gene. The CDR3 runs to 15 residues. Between the trimmed V and J ends, which lost 2 bases and 4 bases, there was a span of 15 bases. Per the germline V gene, CDR1 is SGHRS and CDR2 is YFSETQ. The CDR3 DNA reads TGCGCCAGCAGCTTAGCCCCGGGCGAGTCCTATGGCTACACCTTC. Residues: CASSLAPGESYGYTF.

This clonotype was seen at least ten times. The chain is built from TRBV5-1 and TRBJ2-1, with D perhaps TRBD2 (5 bases). The CDR3 covers 14 residues. Trimming cost V 5 bases and J 3 bases, with 12 bases left between them. Germline V gives CDR1 SGHRS, CDR2 YFSETQ. The CDR3 protein is CASRTLEVYNEQFF. CDR3 DNA: TGCGCCAGCAGGACACTAGAAGTCTACAATGAGCAGTTCTTC.